The TCR beta chain under discussion was sequenced for a study of quantifying T cell responses using KT2 cells. The wider study: Reverse transcription used primers in the TCR alpha and beta constant regions. General observations from the study: Even the lowest spike-in, about one KT2 cell per 100,000 PBMC, yielded detectable KT2 sequences.

The sample is PBMC spiked with counted cells of clone KT2. Trimming took off 6 bases at V and 4 bases at J, with 12 bases between the two ends. The CDR3 runs 13 residues. The germline V gene encodes CDR1 SQVTM and CDR2 ANQGSEA. This clonotype was detected ten times or more. What it binds is unknown. The cDNA 3' end received a ligated oligonucleotide with a UMI. The first PCR ran 3 to 5 cycles with an equimolar RC1.1 and RC1.2 beta primer mix. One entry per CDR3 protein results from TCRdb running MiXCR on the UMI-ligation and nested PCR reads. The sample comprises 60,000 or so distinct CDR3 sequences, roughly an eighth of which are singletons, and approximately 10% rests with the top ten.

Sequences were obtained from PBMCs spiked with cells of the T cell clone KT2. The chain employs TRBV29-1 and TRBJ2-2, with D uncertain. The sequence came from a human donor. The CDR3 sequence is CSVTGVSTGELFF. Written as DNA, the CDR3 is TGCAGCGTGACCGGTGTGAGCACCGGGGAGCTGTTTTTT.